The rows below give T cell receptor beta chains drawn from one sample of a study of PD-1 blockade in classical Hodgkin lymphoma. Assay: immunoSEQ multiplex PCR; the TCRdb copy retains only in-frame clones and omits some. The sample has approximately 27,000 clones, approximately 80% seen once; the top ten hold less than 20%. The sequences come from peripheral blood mononuclear cells (PBMCs), collected before the fourth cycle of nivolumab. These receptors all come from a human donor with classical Hodgkin lymphoma. Each CDR3 is given without its conserved first and last residue. D genes are given only for firm matches.

v_call: TRBV11-1; d_call: -; cdr3_aa: ASSRTMVPELF
v_call: TRBV15; d_call: -; cdr3_aa: ATSRDLPSAF
v_call: TRBV5-6; d_call: TRBD2; cdr3_aa: ASSRIRGGSETQY
v_call: TRBV10-3; d_call: -; cdr3_aa: AISAGFGLNTEAF
v_call: TRBV6-5; d_call: -; cdr3_aa: ASSYSPHEQY
v_call: TRBV5-1; d_call: TRBD2; cdr3_aa: ASSPSSGGFREQF
v_call: TRBV6-7; d_call: -; cdr3_aa: ARDREASEQF
v_call: TRBV11-2; d_call: -; cdr3_aa: ASSATAGQLIGANVLT
v_call: TRBV19; d_call: -; cdr3_aa: ASSRQDAGLNEQF
v_call: TRBV7-9; d_call: TRBD2; cdr3_aa: ASSHIGEGGQETQY
v_call: TRBV5-5; d_call: -; cdr3_aa: ASSLDTDWMNTEAF
v_call: TRBV7-2; d_call: -; cdr3_aa: ASSLLGGEQY
v_call: TRBV7-2; d_call: -; cdr3_aa: ASSLDPGPSNYGYT
v_call: TRBV29-1; d_call: TRBD1; cdr3_aa: SVEEPDRVKAF
v_call: TRBV6-5; d_call: TRBD1; cdr3_aa: ASRPGGRAEAF
v_call: TRBV9; d_call: -; cdr3_aa: ASTPTEVSEAF
v_call: TRBV5-1; d_call: TRBD2; cdr3_aa: ASREAGERTDTQY
v_call: TRBV4-1; d_call: -; cdr3_aa: ASSQDFGGTDTQY
v_call: TRBV29-1; d_call: TRBD1; cdr3_aa: SVSTGVSSYEQY
v_call: TRBV6-6; d_call: -; cdr3_aa: ATLGEGNQPQH
v_call: TRBV11-2; d_call: TRBD1; cdr3_aa: ASSRRTGPNEKLF
v_call: TRBV7-6; d_call: -; cdr3_aa: ASSLAVSYEQY
v_call: TRBV7-2; d_call: TRBD2; cdr3_aa: ASSLSGGAVQY
v_call: TRBV2; d_call: -; cdr3_aa: ASSVDRPGNNSPLH
v_call: TRBV21-1; d_call: -; cdr3_aa: DSEGARQAGYTDTQY
v_call: TRBV28; d_call: -; cdr3_aa: ASSPSGEAAGYT
v_call: TRBV7-2; d_call: -; cdr3_aa: ASNNPGTQY
v_call: TRBV19; d_call: TRBD1; cdr3_aa: ASSIGEGTGGTEAF
v_call: TRBV29-1; d_call: TRBD1; cdr3_aa: SVVLRLSSLTGRGGSPLH
v_call: TRBV27; d_call: TRBD1; cdr3_aa: ASIHPGTGGLLSGNQPQH
v_call: TRBV19; d_call: TRBD1; cdr3_aa: ASSIPGQGSLEQY
v_call: TRBV29-1; d_call: -; cdr3_aa: SVRVSETQY
v_call: TRBV13; d_call: -; cdr3_aa: ASSLGTDYNEQF
v_call: TRBV6-1; d_call: -; cdr3_aa: ASSESGRPYGYT
v_call: TRBV18; d_call: -; cdr3_aa: ASSRSGQETQY
v_call: TRBV19; d_call: TRBD1; cdr3_aa: ASSKDRGPNEKLF
v_call: TRBV10-1; d_call: -; cdr3_aa: ASSGQVFNYGYT
v_call: TRBV9; d_call: -; cdr3_aa: ASSVGWGRTDTQY